This T cell receptor (beta chain) was observed in a study of control samples from healthy donors and cancer patients (TCRdb year 2020). A remark on this clone: Its antigen is not yet known. Base qualities were left out, and no much larger clone turns up one base away.

Libraries were made using the immunoSEQ multiplex PCR assay. Drawn from immuneACCESS, this table holds only the in-frame rearrangements with V and J called that TCRdb kept. Clones are partly lost; checked studies trace under half to an unresolved V gene and leave the rest unexplained. The sample contains about 94,000 clones, 70% to 90% of them found a single time. Together, the top ten hold roughly 1.2% of the sample. The germline V gene supplies CDR1 SGHNT and CDR2 YENEEA. The CDR3 runs 16 amino acids, cysteine and phenylalanine included. Only the CDR3 region is kept as DNA, spanning 48 bases read in frame from base 1. Trimming takes 4 bases off V and 4 bases off J; junction bases not matched to a gene: 9.

Sequencing input: blood. The chain was built from TRBV11-3 and TRBJ2-2, and TRBD2 matches 7 of the central bases. This TCR was recovered from a woman between 50 and 59 years old in good health. CDR3 loop: CASSSPQGGTTGELFF. The nucleotide sequence reads TGTGCCAGCAGCTCTCCCCAGGGAGGGACCACCGGGGAGCTGTTTTTT.